The 2 T cell receptor beta chains listed next were all sequenced from one sample in a study of tumor-infiltrating lymphocytes in primary liver carcinoma. Researchers generated TCR beta cDNA from about 530 ng of total RNA, relying on a constant-region primer. Three nested multiplex PCR rounds of slightly modified ARM-PCR generated TCR beta libraries. TRBV1-TRBV30 forward and Cbeta reverse primers drove the first two roughly 10-cycle rounds. A single record per CDR3 protein comes from TCRdb applying MiXCR to the multiplex PCR reads. The profile shows about 300,000 distinct CDR3 sequences, approximately 65% of them singletons. The study extracted blood RNA from unsorted whole blood and also extracted germline DNA. Sequencing was performed on peripheral blood. These receptors came from a man aged 40-55 years with primary liver carcinoma and hepatitis B virus infection.

This rearrangement joins TRBV4-1 to TRBJ1-1; a weak D match, TRBD1 (5 bases). The CDR3 loop spans 15 amino acids. Germline V gene sequence: CDR1 MGHRA, CDR2 YSYEKL. The V and J ends lost 3 bases and 4 bases respectively, with 15 bases between them. The CDR3 loop reads CASSHPNRLSTEAFF. The CDR3, as DNA: TGCGCCAGCAGCCACCCGAACAGGTTGAGCACTGAAGCTTTCTTT.

This clonotype was picked up a small number of times. The chain couples TRBV13 to TRBJ2-7, with D unclear. The CDR3 spans 15 residues. Germline CDR1 and CDR2: PRHDT and FYEKMQ (reference sequence). Trimming removed 5 bases at V and 1 base at J, with 15 bases between. The CDR3 nucleotides read TGTGCCAGCAGCCTGCCTCGACACGGGTCCTACGAGCAGTACTTC. Translating it yields CASSLPRHGSYEQYF.